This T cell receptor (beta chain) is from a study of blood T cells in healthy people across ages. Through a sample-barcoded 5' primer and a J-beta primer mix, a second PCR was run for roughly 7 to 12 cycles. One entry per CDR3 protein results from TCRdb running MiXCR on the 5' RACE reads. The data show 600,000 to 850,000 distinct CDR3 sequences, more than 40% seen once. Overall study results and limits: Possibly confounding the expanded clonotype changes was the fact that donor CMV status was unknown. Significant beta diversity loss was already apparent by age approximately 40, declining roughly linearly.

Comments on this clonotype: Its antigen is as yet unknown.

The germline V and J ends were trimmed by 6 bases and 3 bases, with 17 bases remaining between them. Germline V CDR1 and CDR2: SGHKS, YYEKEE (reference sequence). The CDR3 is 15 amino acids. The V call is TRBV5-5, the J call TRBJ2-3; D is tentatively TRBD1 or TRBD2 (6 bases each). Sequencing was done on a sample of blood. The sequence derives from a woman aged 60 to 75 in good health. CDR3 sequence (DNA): TGTGCCAGCACCCGGATGGACAGCGGGACAGATACGCAGTATTTT. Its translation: CASTRMDSGTDTQYF.